The 16 T cell receptor beta chains listed next were all sequenced from one sample in a study of blood T cells in healthy people across ages. A J-beta primer mix and a sample-barcoded 5' primer were used in a second PCR of about 7 to 12 cycles. One entry per CDR3 protein results from TCRdb running MiXCR on the 5' RACE reads. The sample has hundreds of thousands of distinct CDR3 sequences, about 62% seen once. Sample: blood. The receptors come from a man aged 25-45 years in good health.

V is TRBV5-4 and J is TRBJ2-1, with 7 nucleotides matching TRBD2. With 3 bases clipped from V and 7 bases from J, the junction kept 7 bases outside the gene matches. This CDR3 contains 14 residues. Germline CDR1 is SGHNT and CDR2 is YYREEE (reference sequence). CDR3 loop: CASSSPGLPNEQFF. CDR3 DNA sequence: TGTGCCAGCAGCTCCCCGGGACTACCGAATGAGCAGTTCTTC.

This rearrangement joins TRBV20-1 to TRBJ1-2; D gene uncertain. This CDR3 contains 14 residues. Trimming removed 4 bases from V and 3 bases from J, with 15 bases in between. Germline V CDR1 and CDR2: DFQATT, SNEGSKA (reference sequence). Here the CDR3 reads CSATSGIQYYGYTF. Written as DNA, the CDR3 is TGCAGTGCTACGTCGGGGATACAATACTATGGCTACACCTTC.

Comments on this clonotype: This may be a read error, as it is one base from a much larger clone. The chain employs TRBV29-1 and TRBJ2-7; 8 bases line up with TRBD2. The CDR3 extends over 11 amino acids. Trimming took 4 bases from V and 9 from J; bases not matched to a gene: 5. Germline V gene sequence: CDR1 SQVTM, CDR2 ANQGSEA. As DNA, the CDR3 is TGCAGCGTTGGGGGACTAGAAGGGCAGTACTTC. It yields the protein CSVGGLEGQYF.

The chain carries TRBV7-2 and TRBJ2-7; D uncertain. Germline loops: CDR1 SGHTA, CDR2 FQGNSA. The CDR3 consists of 13 residues. The V end lost 1 base, the J end lost 2 bases, and 6 bases lay between the germline ends. CDR3 DNA: TGTGCCAGCAGCTTAGGGAAGCCCTACGAGCAGTACTTC. Its translation is CASSLGKPYEQYF.

In nucleotides, the CDR3 is TGTGCCAGCAGCCAAGGATCGGGGGCTGTAGGAGATACGCAGTATTTT. It encodes CASSQGSGAVGDTQYF. This chain connects TRBV4-2 to TRBJ2-3; tentatively, D is TRBD1 or TRBD2 (6 bases each). Germline V gives CDR1 LGHNA, CDR2 YNFKEQ. Between the trimmed V and J ends, which lost 1 base and 5 bases, there was a span of 16 bases. The CDR3 is made up of 16 amino acids.

The V gene is TRBV20-1, the J gene TRBJ2-7, with a tentative D call TRBD1 (6 bases). This CDR3 is built from 13 residues. Trimming shortened V by 5 bases and J by 3 bases, and 14 bases separated the two germline ends. Germline lookup yields CDR1 DFQATT and CDR2 SNEGSKA (reference sequence). CDR3 nucleotides: TGCAGTGCTGGCCCGACAGGTATCTACGAGCAGTACTTC. Amino acid sequence: CSAGPTGIYEQYF.

This clonotype was seen a handful of times. The chain uses TRBV20-1 and TRBJ2-7, with 7 nucleotides matching TRBD1. Near its end, the DNA agrees better with TRBJ2-5, so the J call may be wrong. Germline loops: CDR1 DFQATT, CDR2 SNEGSKA (reference sequence). CDR3 length: 13 residues. CDR3 in amino acids: CSAKQGTPETQYF. Here the CDR3 DNA reads TGCAGTGCCAAACAGGGGACCCCTGAGACCCAGTACTTC.

The chain carries TRBV5-1 and TRBJ2-1; D not resolved. Trimming removed 4 bases from V and 7 bases from J, with 18 bases in between. This CDR3 comprises 15 residues. Germline V gene lookup returns CDR1 SGHRS and CDR2 YFSETQ. The CDR3 coding sequence is TGCGCCAGCAGCGGGCCGGATCAACCAGCAAATGAGCAGTTCTTC. This codes for CASSGPDQPANEQFF.

The rearrangement links TRBV3-1 to TRBJ1-2; D not resolved. From germline, CDR1 is LGHDT and CDR2 YNNKEL (reference sequence). V lost 0 bases to trimming and J lost 5 bases, with 4 bases between them. The CDR3 runs 12 residues. In DNA, the CDR3 is TGTGCCAGCAGCCAAGACGAGTATGGCTACACCTTC. It yields the protein CASSQDEYGYTF.

The chain couples TRBV9 to TRBJ2-6; TRBD2 is a possible D gene (7 bases). The CDR3 consists of 18 residues. Germline CDR1 and CDR2: SGDLS and YYNGEE. The V end lost 4 bases, the J end lost 0 bases, and 17 bases lay between the germline ends. In nucleotides, the CDR3 is TGTGCCAGCAGCCCGGGGGGCGTCATTCGCTCTGGGGCCAACGTCCTGACTTTC. This codes for CASSPGGVIRSGANVLTF.

The chain combines TRBV6-1 with TRBJ1-1; D is perhaps TRBD1 (5 bases). Deletions cut 8 bases from V and 6 bases from J, with 19 bases between. CDR1 is MNHNS, CDR2 SASEGT, per germline. The CDR3 sequence is 14 residues long. The CDR3 loop reads CASGTGMGLPEAFF. The CDR3, as DNA: TGTGCCAGCGGGACGGGAATGGGGCTCCCTGAAGCTTTCTTT.

The gene calls are TRBV14 and TRBJ1-1; D is perhaps TRBD1 (5 bases). This CDR3 is 14 amino acids long. V shed 5 bases and J shed 0 bases, with 10 bases lying between them. CDR1 and CDR2 (germline): SGHDN, FVKESK. The CDR3 loop reads CASSGQGMNTEAFF. The CDR3, as DNA: TGTGCCAGCAGCGGGCAGGGCATGAACACTGAAGCTTTCTTT.

This clonotype was found a few times. Possible read error: a much larger clone is one base away. V usage is TRBV7-6 and J usage is TRBJ2-7; tentatively, D is TRBD2 (6 bases). V was shortened by 6 bases and J by 7 bases, with 19 bases between the two germline ends. The germline gives CDR1 SGHVS, CDR2 FNYEAQ. The CDR3 loop spans 14 amino acids. CDR3 sequence (DNA): TGTGCCAGCAGGGAGCGGGTTTCCTACAATGAGCAGTACTTC. This gives the protein CASRERVSYNEQYF.

The chain recombines TRBV11-2 with TRBJ2-1, with 13 bases fitting TRBD2. Germline V gives CDR1 SGHAT, CDR2 FQNNGV. V dropped 3 bases and J dropped 4; count of bases not matched to a gene: 3. The CDR3 is made up of 16 amino acids. CDR3 in amino acids: CASSLRTSGGYNEQFF. Written as DNA, the CDR3 is TGTGCCAGCAGCTTGAGGACTAGCGGGGGTTACAATGAGCAGTTCTTC.

This chain joins TRBV7-9 and TRBJ2-1; 8 nucleotides agree with TRBD1. The CDR3 is 15 residues long. The V and J ends lost 5 bases and 6 bases, in that order; junction bases with no gene match: 9. Germline CDR1 reads SEHNR; CDR2 reads FQNEAQ (reference sequence). CDR3 in DNA: TGTGCCAGCAGCCTCCCAGGGGGCGCATTCAATGAGCAGTTCTTC. It codes for CASSLPGGAFNEQFF.

The chain couples TRBV25-1 to TRBJ2-1, with a weak D call TRBD2 (5 bases). This CDR3 contains 15 residues. From germline, CDR1 is MGHDK and CDR2 SYGVNS. V was clipped by 4 bases and J by 8 bases, with 18 bases between them. As DNA, the CDR3 is TGTGCCAGCAGTGGCCAGCAGGCCGGGGTTGATGAGCAGTTCTTC. Translated, it gives CASSGQQAGVDEQFF.